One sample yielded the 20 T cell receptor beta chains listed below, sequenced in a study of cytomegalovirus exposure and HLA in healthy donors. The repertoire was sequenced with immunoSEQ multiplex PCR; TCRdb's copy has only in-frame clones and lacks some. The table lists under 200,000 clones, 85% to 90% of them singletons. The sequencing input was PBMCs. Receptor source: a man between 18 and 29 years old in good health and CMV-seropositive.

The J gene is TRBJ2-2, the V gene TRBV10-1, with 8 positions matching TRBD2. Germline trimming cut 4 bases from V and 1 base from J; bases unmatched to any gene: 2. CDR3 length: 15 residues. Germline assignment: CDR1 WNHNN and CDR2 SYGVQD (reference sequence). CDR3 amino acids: CASSATSGNTGELFF. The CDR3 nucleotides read TGCGCCAGCAGTGCCACTAGCGGGAACACCGGGGAGCTGTTTTTT.

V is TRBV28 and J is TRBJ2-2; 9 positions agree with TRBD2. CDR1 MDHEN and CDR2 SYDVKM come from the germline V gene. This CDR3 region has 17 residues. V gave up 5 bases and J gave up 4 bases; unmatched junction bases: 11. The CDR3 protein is CASSPLSGTSFTGELFF. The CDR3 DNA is TGTGCCAGCAGTCCGTTGTCCGGGACTAGCTTCACCGGGGAGCTGTTTTTT. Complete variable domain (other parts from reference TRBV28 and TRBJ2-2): DVKVTQSSRYLVKRTGEKVFLECVQDMDHENMFWYRQDPGLGLRLIYFSYDVKMKEKGDIPEGYSVSREKKERFSLILESASTNQTSMYLCASSPLSGTSFTGELFFGEGSRLTVL.

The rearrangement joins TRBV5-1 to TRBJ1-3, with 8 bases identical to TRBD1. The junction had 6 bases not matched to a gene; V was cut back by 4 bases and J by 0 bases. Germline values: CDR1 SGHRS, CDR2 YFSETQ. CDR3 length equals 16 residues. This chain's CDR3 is CASSDRGFDSGNTIYF. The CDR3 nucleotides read TGCGCCAGCAGCGACAGGGGTTTTGACTCTGGAAACACCATATATTTT. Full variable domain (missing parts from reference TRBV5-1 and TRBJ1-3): KAGVTQTPRYLIKTRGQQVTLSCSPISGHRSVSWYQQTPGQGLQFLFEYFSETQRNKGNFPGRFSGRQFSNSRSEMNVSTLELGDSALYLCASSDRGFDSGNTIYFGEGSWLTVV.

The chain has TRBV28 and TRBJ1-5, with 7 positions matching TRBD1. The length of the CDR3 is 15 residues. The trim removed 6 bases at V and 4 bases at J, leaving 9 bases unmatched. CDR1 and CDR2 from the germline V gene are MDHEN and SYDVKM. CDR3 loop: CASRRTGVLNQPQHF. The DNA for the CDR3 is TGTGCCAGCAGGCGAACAGGGGTGTTAAATCAGCCCCAGCATTTT.

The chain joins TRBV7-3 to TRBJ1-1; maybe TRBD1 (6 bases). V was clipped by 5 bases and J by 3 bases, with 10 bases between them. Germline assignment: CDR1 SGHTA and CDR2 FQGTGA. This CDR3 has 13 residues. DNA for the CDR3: TGTGCCAGCAGCCCCAACAGGGACACTGAAGCTTTCTTT. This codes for CASSPNRDTEAFF.

Written as DNA, the CDR3 is TGTGCCAGCAGCTTGGATGCCTGGCTCGGGGGCAATGAGCAGTTCTTC. This codes for CASSLDAWLGGNEQFF. The chain carries TRBV5-4 and TRBJ2-1; perhaps TRBD2 as D (6 bases). The CDR3 covers 16 residues. From germline, CDR1 is SGHNT and CDR2 YYREEE (reference sequence). Trimming removed 0 bases at V and 6 bases at J, with 16 bases between.

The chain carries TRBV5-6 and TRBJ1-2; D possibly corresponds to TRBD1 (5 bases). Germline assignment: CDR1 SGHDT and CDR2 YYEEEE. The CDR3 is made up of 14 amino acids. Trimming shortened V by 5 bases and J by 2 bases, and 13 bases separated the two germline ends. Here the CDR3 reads CASRQDRVNYGYTF. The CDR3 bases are TGTGCCAGCAGACAGGACCGTGTGAACTATGGCTACACCTTC.

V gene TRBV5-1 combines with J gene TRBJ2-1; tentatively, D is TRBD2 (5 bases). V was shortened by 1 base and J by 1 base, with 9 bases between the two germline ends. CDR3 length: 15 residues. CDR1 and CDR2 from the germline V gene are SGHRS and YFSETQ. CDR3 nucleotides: TGCGCCAGCAGCTTGTTACGGGGTTCCTACAATGAGCAGTTCTTC. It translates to CASSLLRGSYNEQFF. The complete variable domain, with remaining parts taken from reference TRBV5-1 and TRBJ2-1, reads KAGVTQTPRYLIKTRGQQVTLSCSPISGHRSVSWYQQTPGQGLQFLFEYFSETQRNKGNFPGRFSGRQFSNSRSEMNVSTLELGDSALYLCASSLLRGSYNEQFFGPGTRLTVL.

CDR3 DNA sequence: TGCGCCAGCAGCTTGGTTTCAGGTCTTGAGCAGTACTTC. Amino acids: CASSLVSGLEQYF. The chain links TRBV5-1 to TRBJ2-7; D uncertain. The CDR3 loop spans 13 amino acids. In germline, CDR1 is SGHRS, CDR2 YFSETQ. V dropped 0 bases and J dropped 7 bases, with 11 bases sitting between them.

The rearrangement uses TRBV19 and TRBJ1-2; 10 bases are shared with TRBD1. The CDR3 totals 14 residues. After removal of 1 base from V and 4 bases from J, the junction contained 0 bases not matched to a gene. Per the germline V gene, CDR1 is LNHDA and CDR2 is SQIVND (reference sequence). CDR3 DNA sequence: TGTGCCAGTAGTATAGGGACAGGGGGCTATGGCTACACCTTC. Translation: CASSIGTGGYGYTF. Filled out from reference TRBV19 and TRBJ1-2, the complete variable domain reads DGGITQSPKYLFRKEGQNVTLSCEQNLNHDAMYWYRQDPGQGLRLIYYSQIVNDFQKGDIAEGYSVSREKKESFPLTVTSAQKNPTAFYLCASSIGTGGYGYTFGSGTRLTVV.

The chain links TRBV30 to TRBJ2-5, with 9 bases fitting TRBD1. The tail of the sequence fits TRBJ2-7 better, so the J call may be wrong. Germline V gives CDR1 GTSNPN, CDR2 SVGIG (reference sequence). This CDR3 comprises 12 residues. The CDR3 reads CAWRGQGFEQYF. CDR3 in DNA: TGTGCCTGGAGGGGACAGGGTTTCGAGCAGTACTTC.

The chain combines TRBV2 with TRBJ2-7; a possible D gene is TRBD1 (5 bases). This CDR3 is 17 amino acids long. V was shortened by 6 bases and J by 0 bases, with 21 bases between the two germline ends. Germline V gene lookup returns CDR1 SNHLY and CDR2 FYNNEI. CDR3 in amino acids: CASRSQGTRRSSYEQYF. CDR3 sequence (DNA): TGTGCCAGCAGATCCCAGGGAACTCGTAGGAGCTCCTACGAGCAGTACTTC.

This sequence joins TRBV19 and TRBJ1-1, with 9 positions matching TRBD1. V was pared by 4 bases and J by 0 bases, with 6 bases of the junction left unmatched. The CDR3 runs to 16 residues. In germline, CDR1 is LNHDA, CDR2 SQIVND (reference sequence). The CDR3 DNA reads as TGTGCCAGTAGTACAAACAGGGGGCAATTGAACACTGAAGCTTTCTTT. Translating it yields CASSTNRGQLNTEAFF.

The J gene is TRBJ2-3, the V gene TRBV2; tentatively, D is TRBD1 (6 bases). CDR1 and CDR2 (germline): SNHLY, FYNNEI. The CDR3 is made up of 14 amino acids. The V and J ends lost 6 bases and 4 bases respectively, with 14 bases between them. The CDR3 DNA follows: TGTGCCAGCAGAATAGTGGGGGCGGCAGATACGCAGTATTTT. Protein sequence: CASRIVGAADTQYF.

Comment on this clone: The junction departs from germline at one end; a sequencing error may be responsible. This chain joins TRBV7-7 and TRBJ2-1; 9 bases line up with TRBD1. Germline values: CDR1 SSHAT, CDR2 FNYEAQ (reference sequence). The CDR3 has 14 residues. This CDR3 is CASSLAVDRGEQFF. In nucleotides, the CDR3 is TGTGCTAGCAGCTTAGCGGTGGACAGGGGTGAGCAGTTCTTC.

CDR3 in DNA: TGTGCCAGCAAGGGGCAGGGTGGGGAGCAGTACTTC. This gives the protein CASKGQGGEQYF. This chain joins TRBV28 and TRBJ2-7; D may be TRBD1 (5 bases). The CDR3 spans 12 residues. V lost 7 bases and J 7 bases, leaving 14 bases between the germline ends. From germline, CDR1 is MDHEN and CDR2 SYDVKM.

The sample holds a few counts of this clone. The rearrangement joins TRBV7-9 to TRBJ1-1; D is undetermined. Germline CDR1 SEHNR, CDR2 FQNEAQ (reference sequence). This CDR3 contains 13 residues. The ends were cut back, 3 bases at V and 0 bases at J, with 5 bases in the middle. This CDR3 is CASSFIMNTEAFF. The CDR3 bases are TGTGCCAGCAGCTTCATCATGAACACTGAAGCTTTCTTT.

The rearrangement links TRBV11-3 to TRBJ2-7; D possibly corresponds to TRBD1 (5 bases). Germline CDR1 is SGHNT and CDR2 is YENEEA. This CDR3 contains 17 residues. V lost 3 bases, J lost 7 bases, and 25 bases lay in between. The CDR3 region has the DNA TGTGCCAGCAGCTTGTCCCCCAGGGCAGGCCTATCGCGGGAGCAGTACTTC. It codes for CASSLSPRAGLSREQYF. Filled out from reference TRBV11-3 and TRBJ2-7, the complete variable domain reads EAGVVQSPRYKIIEKKQPVAFWCNPISGHNTLYWYLQNLGQGPELLIRYENEEAVDDSQLPKDRFSAERLKGVDSTLKIQPAELGDSAVYLCASSLSPRAGLSREQYFGPGTRLTVT.

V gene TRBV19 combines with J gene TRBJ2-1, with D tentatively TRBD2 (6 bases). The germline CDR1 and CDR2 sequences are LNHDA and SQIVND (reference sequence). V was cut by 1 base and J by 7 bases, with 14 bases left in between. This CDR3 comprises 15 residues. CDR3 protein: CASSIAGALRNEQFF. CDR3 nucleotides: TGTGCCAGTAGTATAGCGGGAGCTTTGAGAAATGAGCAGTTCTTC.

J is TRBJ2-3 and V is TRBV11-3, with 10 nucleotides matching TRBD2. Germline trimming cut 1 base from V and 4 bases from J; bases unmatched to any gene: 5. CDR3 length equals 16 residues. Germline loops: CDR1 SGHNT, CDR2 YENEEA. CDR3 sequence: CASSLGRTSGPDTQYF. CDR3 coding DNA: TGTGCCAGCAGCTTAGGGAGGACTAGCGGTCCAGATACGCAGTATTTT.